These 27 T cell receptor beta chains share one sample of origin, sequenced in a study of blood T cell repertoires in COVID-19 (TCRdb year 2020). The library was produced with the immunoSEQ multiplex PCR assay. The table comes from immuneACCESS by way of TCRdb, which keeps in-frame sequences with V and J called. Part of the clones is missing from these tables; in studies checked, under half for an unresolved V gene and the rest for unknown reasons. Present in this sample are approximately 230,000 clones, roughly four fifths of which were seen just once. Roughly 9.8% of the sample comes from the top ten. Sequenced sample: peripheral blood. The receptors originated from a man at least 80 years old with acute or convalescent COVID-19.

In nucleotides, the CDR3 is TGTGCCAGCAGTTTAGCGGGGGGGCCGGCAGATACGCAGTATTTT. Its translation: CASSLAGGPADTQYF. V and J are TRBV28 and TRBJ2-3, with 9 bases identical to TRBD2. CDR3 length equals 15 residues. V gave up 2 bases and J gave up 4 bases; unmatched junction bases: 4. The germline V gene encodes CDR1 MDHEN and CDR2 SYDVKM.

The chain couples TRBV21-1 to TRBJ1-5; TRBD1 is the table's D call, not checked against the DNA. TRBV21-1 is listed as a pseudogene. The CDR3 spans 14 residues. CDR3 sequence (DNA): TGTGCCAGCAGCTTCCGACCGACAAATCAGCCCCAGCATTTT. Translated: CASSFRPTNQPQHF.

The chain links TRBV18 to TRBJ2-2, with 11 nucleotides matching TRBD2. After removal of 3 bases from V and 4 bases from J, the junction contained 10 bases not matched to a gene. The CDR3 is made up of 18 amino acids. Germline loops: CDR1 KGHSH, CDR2 LQKENI. The CDR3 here is CASSPLSGTSGGTGELFF. For the CDR3, the DNA is TGTGCCAGCTCACCCCTATCCGGGACTAGCGGTGGCACCGGGGAGCTGTTTTTT.

The V and J genes are TRBV5-4 and TRBJ2-1, with a possible D match to TRBD2 (6 bases). This CDR3 contains 14 residues. Trimming removed 4 bases at V and 7 bases at J, with 15 bases between. Germline V lookup: CDR1 SGHNT, CDR2 YYREEE (reference sequence). CDR3 sequence: CASSPRDWGNEQFF. CDR3 bases: TGTGCCAGCAGCCCCCGGGACTGGGGTAATGAGCAGTTCTTC.

The rearrangement joins TRBV3-1 (or the pseudogene TRBV3-2) to TRBJ2-7; TRBD1 is a possible D gene (5 bases). Trimming removed 4 bases at V and 3 bases at J, with 13 bases between. The CDR3 consists of 14 residues. CDR1 is LGHDT, CDR2 YNNKEL, per germline (reference sequence). The CDR3 spells CASSPRGRDYEQYF. The CDR3 region has the DNA TGTGCCAGCAGCCCCCGTGGCAGGGACTACGAGCAGTACTTC.

The chain joins TRBV18 to TRBJ2-1; 10 bases align to TRBD2. V shed 3 bases and J 6 bases; nucleotides not matched to a gene: 5. CDR3 size: 15 residues. In germline, CDR1 is KGHSH, CDR2 LQKENI. The DNA for the CDR3 is TGTGCCAGCTCACCCTTTAGCGGGGGGTTCAATGAGCAGTTCTTC. Its protein product is CASSPFSGGFNEQFF. Using reference TRBV18 and TRBJ2-1 for the parts outside the CDR3, the full variable domain is NAGVMQNPRHLVRRRGQEARLRCSPMKGHSHVYWYRQLPEEGLKFMVYLQKENIIDESGMPKERFSAEFPKEGPSILRIQQVVRGDSAAYFCASSPFSGGFNEQFFGPGTRLTVL.

J is TRBJ1-1 and V is TRBV6-5; TRBD1 aligns across 7 bases. V shed 5 bases and J 6 bases; nucleotides not matched to a gene: 9. Germline V gene lookup returns CDR1 MNHEY and CDR2 SVGAGI. The CDR3 extends over 14 amino acids. The CDR3 sequence is CASSHDRVRAEAFF. DNA for the CDR3: TGTGCCAGCAGTCACGACAGGGTAAGGGCTGAAGCTTTCTTT.

The V gene is TRBV7-3, the J gene TRBJ2-3; 10 bases map to TRBD2. CDR3 size: 16 residues. Germline assignment: CDR1 SGHTA and CDR2 FQGTGA. V dropped 5 bases and J dropped 4; count of bases not matched to a gene: 9. The CDR3 spells CASSVQAGGIADTQYF. The CDR3 DNA reads TGTGCCAGCAGCGTCCAAGCGGGAGGGATAGCAGATACGCAGTATTTT.

This chain connects TRBV18 to TRBJ2-1; unclear D gene. Deletions cut 4 bases from V and 7 bases from J, with 11 bases between. This CDR3 has 13 amino acids. Germline CDR1 and CDR2: KGHSH and LQKENI. The DNA for the CDR3 is TGTGCCAGCTCACTTAACAGAGATAATGAGCAGTTCTTC. This sequence encodes CASSLNRDNEQFF.

The table lists this clone with a few counts. DNA for the CDR3: TGTGCCAGCAGTTACTCAGCCCTAGCGGTGCCCCACGAGCAGTACTTC. Protein sequence: CASSYSALAVPHEQYF. The rearrangement links TRBV6-5 to TRBJ2-7; 7 bases line up with TRBD2. V dropped 0 bases and J dropped 5; count of bases not matched to a gene: 10. From germline, CDR1 is MNHEY and CDR2 SVGAGI. The CDR3 totals 16 residues.

This chain uses TRBV28 with TRBJ1-3; D is unclear. V was clipped by 5 bases and J by 4 bases, with 12 bases between them. This CDR3 region has 14 residues. Germline V gives CDR1 MDHEN, CDR2 SYDVKM. The CDR3 sequence: CASSDRLGGNTIYF. CDR3 coding DNA: TGTGCCAGCAGTGATAGACTCGGGGGAAACACCATATATTTT.

As for this clone: Other DNA sequences in this specimen translate into the identical CDR3. The rearrangement uses TRBV4-1 and TRBJ2-2, with 15 bases matching TRBD2. The CDR3 runs 18 residues. V gave up 5 bases and J gave up 5 bases; unmatched junction bases: 9. Germline assignment: CDR1 MGHRA and CDR2 YSYEKL. As DNA, the CDR3 is TGCGCCAGCAGCAAAGGACTAGCGGGGGGGCGAGGGACCGGGGAGCTGTTTTTT. This encodes CASSKGLAGGRGTGELFF.

The chain recombines TRBV27 with TRBJ1-6; possible D gene TRBD1, 6 bases. Per the germline V gene, CDR1 is MNHEY and CDR2 is SMNVEV (reference sequence). This CDR3 region has 14 residues. The germline V and J ends were trimmed by 6 bases and 4 bases, with 10 bases remaining between them. This chain's CDR3 is CASRLQGYNSPLHF. The CDR3 region has the DNA TGTGCCAGCAGGCTACAGGGTTATAATTCACCCCTCCACTTT.

Comment on this clone: Other DNA sequences in the same sample also yield this CDR3. In nucleotides, the CDR3 is TGTGCCAGTAGTACGGGACTCTCCTACGAGCAGTACTTC. This sequence encodes CASSTGLSYEQYF. The V call is TRBV19, the J call TRBJ2-7; D is possibly TRBD2 (6 bases). The V end was cut by 4 bases, the J end by 0 bases, with 7 bases between. Germline CDR1 and CDR2: LNHDA and SQIVND (reference sequence). The CDR3 consists of 13 residues.

The chain recombines TRBV6-5 with TRBJ1-6; 9 bases are a match to TRBD1. V trimming: 6 bases; J trimming: 6 bases; junction bases outside the gene matches: 6. This CDR3 contains 15 residues. Germline V gives CDR1 MNHEY, CDR2 SVGAGI. The CDR3 protein is CASSPGQGINSPLHF. The CDR3 DNA sequence: TGTGCCAGCAGCCCCGGACAGGGGATTAATTCACCCCTCCACTTT.

The gene calls are TRBV18 and TRBJ2-6, with D unresolved. The germline V gene encodes CDR1 KGHSH and CDR2 LQKENI. V lost 5 bases and J lost 0, with 23 bases in between. CDR3 length: 20 residues. The CDR3 loop reads CASSSNGPGSSPSGANVLTF. The CDR3 DNA follows: TGTGCCAGCTCATCGAATGGCCCGGGTAGCTCCCCCTCTGGGGCCAACGTCCTGACTTTC.

The V gene is TRBV4-1, the J gene TRBJ2-3; TRBD2 aligns across 10 bases. CDR3 length equals 16 residues. The V segment lost 5 bases and the J segment 1 base; nucleotides outside the gene matches: 6. CDR1 and CDR2 from the germline V gene are MGHRA and YSYEKL. Here the CDR3 reads CASSSGTSEGTDTQYF. In DNA, the CDR3 is TGCGCCAGCAGCTCCGGGACTAGCGAAGGCACAGATACGCAGTATTTT.

This chain joins TRBV19 and TRBJ2-7; 11 positions agree with TRBD2. The germline gives CDR1 LNHDA, CDR2 SQIVND (reference sequence). The CDR3 runs to 18 residues. The junction had 19 bases not matched to a gene; V was cut back by 9 bases and J by 3 bases. The CDR3 spells CASHPGFYSGRADYEQYF. The CDR3 bases are TGTGCCAGCCATCCAGGGTTTTATAGCGGGAGGGCCGACTACGAGCAGTACTTC.

V is TRBV19 and J is TRBJ1-2; 11 positions agree with TRBD1. V dropped 7 bases and J dropped 1; count of bases not matched to a gene: 11. Per the germline V gene, CDR1 is LNHDA and CDR2 is SQIVND (reference sequence). The CDR3 has 17 residues. The CDR3 DNA sequence: TGTGCCAGTACCAAGAGGGGGACAGGGGGTATTAACTATGGCTACACCTTC. This translates into CASTKRGTGGINYGYTF.

V and J are TRBV6-5 and TRBJ1-4; 9 bases are shared with TRBD1. Germline V lookup: CDR1 MNHEY, CDR2 SVGAGI. This CDR3 region has 15 residues. Germline trimming cut 5 bases from V and 8 bases from J; bases unmatched to any gene: 9. The chain's CDR3 is CASSLQGARIEKLFF. Written as DNA, the CDR3 is TGTGCCAGCAGTCTACAGGGGGCGAGAATCGAAAAACTGTTTTTT.

The V and J genes are TRBV27 and TRBJ1-6, with TRBD1 matching over 12 bases. After removal of 5 bases from V and 1 base from J, the junction contained 12 bases not matched to a gene. In germline, CDR1 is MNHEY, CDR2 SMNVEV (reference sequence). The CDR3 runs 20 residues. CDR3 DNA: TGTGCCAGCAGTGAACATGGGACAGGGGGCGAAGGGTCCTATAATTCACCCCTCCACTTT. This translates into CASSEHGTGGEGSYNSPLHF.

This sequence joins TRBV5-1 and TRBJ1-1, with TRBD1 matching over 10 bases. Trimming took 4 bases from V and 1 from J; bases not matched to a gene: 4. Germline lookup yields CDR1 SGHRS and CDR2 YFSETQ. There are 15 residues in the CDR3. The CDR3 protein is CASSMRQGANTEAFF. CDR3 sequence (DNA): TGCGCCAGCAGCATGAGACAGGGGGCGAACACTGAAGCTTTCTTT.

The rearrangement uses TRBV5-1 and TRBJ1-4, with 9 bases fitting TRBD1. The CDR3 runs to 15 residues. Trimming removed 0 bases from V and 7 bases from J; junction bases left unmatched: 4. CDR1 is SGHRS and CDR2 is YFSETQ in the germline V gene. The chain's CDR3 is CASSLGGQGIEKLFF. The CDR3 DNA is TGCGCCAGCAGCTTGGGGGGACAGGGAATTGAAAAACTGTTTTTT.

V is TRBV7-3 and J is TRBJ2-3, with TRBD2 as a possible D gene (5 bases). This CDR3 region has 13 residues. Per the germline V gene, CDR1 is SGHTA and CDR2 is FQGTGA. V lost 2 bases and J 6 bases, leaving 9 bases between the germline ends. The CDR3 nucleotides are TGTGCCAGCAGCTTACAGGAGGCGGATACGCAGTATTTT. It translates to CASSLQEADTQYF.

The chain has TRBV4-1 and TRBJ2-3; 8 bases align to TRBD1. This CDR3 comprises 13 residues. The trim removed 3 bases at V and 5 bases at J, leaving 1 base unmatched. Germline CDR1 is MGHRA and CDR2 is YSYEKL. This CDR3 is CASSQTGVDTQYF. The CDR3 DNA sequence: TGCGCCAGCAGCCAGACAGGGGTAGATACGCAGTATTTT.

In this sample, this clone turned up a few times. The chain has TRBV6-5 and TRBJ1-1, with TRBD1 matching over 8 bases. This CDR3 has 15 amino acids. Looked up from germline, CDR1 is MNHEY and CDR2 is SVGAGI. V lost 6 bases, J lost 1 base, and 7 bases stayed unmatched. Here the CDR3 DNA reads TGTGCCAGCAGGAGGACAGGGCGAGGGAACACTGAAGCTTTCTTT. Translating it yields CASRRTGRGNTEAFF.

The J gene is TRBJ2-1, the V gene TRBV14, with D possibly TRBD1 on 5 matching bases. This CDR3 has 20 residues. Trimming stripped 0 bases from V and 2 bases from J, with 23 bases between. CDR1 is SGHDN, CDR2 FVKESK, per germline. In DNA form, the CDR3 reads TGTGCCAGCAGCCAAGAAGAGAATGGAAAGGGGCGACTTACCTACAATGAGCAGTTCTTC. Its translation is CASSQEENGKGRLTYNEQFF.